This record covers a single TCR beta chain. Antigen unknown. Roughly 9.8 x 10^4 TCR templates were assayed per sample. Repertoires were generated with immunoSEQ multiplex PCR, while TCRdb's copy carries only in-frame clones and drops some. The table records approximately 56,000 clones, approximately 97% of them present only once. The sample originates from a study of siplizumab effects on memory and regulatory T cells. Study-wide results and limits: Mappable alloreactive CD4+ clones came from Treg cells about 66% of the time on average with siplizumab, against about 26% in controls. Unstimulated naive T cells seemed to show more diversity than memory cells did, and they also seemed to be among the major contributors to the alloresponse. Siplizumab significantly lowered the alloreactive sequences that could be traced to unstimulated CD4+ memory cells.

Deletions cut 5 bases from V and 4 bases from J, with 12 bases between. This CDR3 is built from 14 residues. CDR1 and CDR2 (germline): SEHNR, FQNEAQ (reference sequence). This clonotype was obtained from a human donor in good health. The chain uses TRBV7-9 and TRBJ1-5; perhaps TRBD1 as D (5 bases). The sequencing input was naive CD8+ T cells sorted from blood. The CDR3 reads CASSGAVGNQPQHF. For the CDR3, the DNA is TGTGCCAGCAGCGGGGCCGTGGGTAATCAGCCCCAGCATTTT. Variable domain in full (rest from reference TRBV7-9 and TRBJ1-5): DTGVSQNPRHKITKRGQNVTFRCDPISEHNRLYWYRQTLGQGPEFLTYFQNEAQLEKSRLLSDRFSAERPKGSFSTLEIQRTEQGDSAMYLCASSGAVGNQPQHFGDGTRLSIL.